This T cell receptor beta chain was captured by sequencing in a study of blood T cell repertoires in COVID-19. Study at large: Sites across the United States, Italy and Spain contributed samples from acute and convalescent COVID-19. The cDNA or gDNA used as material had been derived from T cells, B-cell-depleted T cells, or PBMCs.

This CDR3 contains 15 residues. Germline CDR1 and CDR2: SGHDT and YYEEEE. V lost 4 bases and J lost 8; bases outside the gene matches: 10. In the authors' methods: Estimation of nucleated cell counts was performed using reference gene primer amplification. The repertoire was sequenced with immunoSEQ multiplex PCR; TCRdb's copy has only in-frame clones and lacks some. Clone size and V and J calls were adopted from that table, with D and trimming inferred from the DNA. Of 100,000 to 150,000 clones listed, approximately 85% are singletons. This sequence originates from a man aged 80 or over with active or convalescent COVID-19. Sequenced: peripheral blood. This chain joins TRBV5-6 and TRBJ2-3; 10 nucleotides align to TRBD2. The CDR3 is CASSRLAGEGVTQYF. In DNA, the CDR3 is TGTGCCAGCAGCCGTCTAGCGGGGGAGGGGGTTACGCAGTATTTT.